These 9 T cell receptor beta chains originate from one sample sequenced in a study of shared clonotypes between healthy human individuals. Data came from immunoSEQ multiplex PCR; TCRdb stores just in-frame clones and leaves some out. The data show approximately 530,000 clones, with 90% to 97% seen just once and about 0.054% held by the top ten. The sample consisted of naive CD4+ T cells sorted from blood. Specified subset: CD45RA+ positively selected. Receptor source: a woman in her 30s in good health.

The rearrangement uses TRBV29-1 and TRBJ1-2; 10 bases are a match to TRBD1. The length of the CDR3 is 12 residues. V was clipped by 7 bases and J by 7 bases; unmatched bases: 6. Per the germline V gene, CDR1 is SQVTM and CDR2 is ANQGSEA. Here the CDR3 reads CSAETGGAGYTF. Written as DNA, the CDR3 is TGCAGCGCTGAGACAGGGGGCGCTGGCTACACCTTC.

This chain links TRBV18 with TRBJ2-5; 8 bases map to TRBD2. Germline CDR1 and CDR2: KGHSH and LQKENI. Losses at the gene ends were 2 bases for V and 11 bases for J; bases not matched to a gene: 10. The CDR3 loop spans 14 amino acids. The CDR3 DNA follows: TGTGCCAGCTCACCAAAGACGGGGGGGCATCAGCAGTACTTC. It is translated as CASSPKTGGHQQYF.

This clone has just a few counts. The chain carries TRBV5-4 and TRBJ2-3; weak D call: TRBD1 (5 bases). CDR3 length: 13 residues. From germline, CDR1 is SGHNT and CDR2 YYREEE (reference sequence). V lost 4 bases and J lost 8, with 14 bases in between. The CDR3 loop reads CASSPGYGATQYF. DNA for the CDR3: TGTGCCAGCAGCCCAGGCTATGGGGCTACGCAGTATTTT.

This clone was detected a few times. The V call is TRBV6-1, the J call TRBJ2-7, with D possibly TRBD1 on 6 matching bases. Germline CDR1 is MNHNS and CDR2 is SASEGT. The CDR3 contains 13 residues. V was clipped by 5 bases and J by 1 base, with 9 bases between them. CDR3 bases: TGTGCCAGCAGTACCGGACAGTCCTACGAGCAGTACTTC. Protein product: CASSTGQSYEQYF.

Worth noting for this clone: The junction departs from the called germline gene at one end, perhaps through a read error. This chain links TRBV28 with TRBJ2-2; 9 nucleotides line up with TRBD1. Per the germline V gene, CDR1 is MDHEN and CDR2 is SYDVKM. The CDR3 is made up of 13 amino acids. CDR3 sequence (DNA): TGCGCCATCACACAGGGGGCAAGGGGGGAGCTGTTTTTT. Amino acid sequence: CAITQGARGELFF. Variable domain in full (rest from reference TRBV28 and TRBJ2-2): DVKVTQSSRYLVKRTGEKVFLECVQDMDHENMFWYRQDPGLGLRLIYFSYDVKMKEKGDIPEGYSVSREKKERFSLILESASTNQTSMYLCAITQGARGELFFGEGSRLTVL.

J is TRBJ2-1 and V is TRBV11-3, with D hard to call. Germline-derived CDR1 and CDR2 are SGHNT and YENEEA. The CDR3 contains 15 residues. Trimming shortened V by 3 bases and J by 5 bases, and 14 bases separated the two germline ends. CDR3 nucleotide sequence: TGTGCCAGCAGCTTGAAGTGGGGAAGGGACAATGAGCAGTTCTTC. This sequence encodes CASSLKWGRDNEQFF.

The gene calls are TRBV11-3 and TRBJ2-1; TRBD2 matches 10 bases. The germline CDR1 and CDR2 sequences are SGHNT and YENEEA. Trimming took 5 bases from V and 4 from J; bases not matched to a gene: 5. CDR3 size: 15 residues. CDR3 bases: TGTGCCAGCAGCCGGACTAGCGGAACGTACAATGAGCAGTTCTTC. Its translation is CASSRTSGTYNEQFF.

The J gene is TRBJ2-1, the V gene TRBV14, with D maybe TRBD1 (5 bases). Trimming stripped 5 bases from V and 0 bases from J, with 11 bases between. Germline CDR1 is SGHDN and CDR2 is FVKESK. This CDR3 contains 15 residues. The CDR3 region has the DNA TGTGCCAGCAGCTCACAGGTCGGCTCCTACAATGAGCAGTTCTTC. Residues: CASSSQVGSYNEQFF.

The CDR3 spells CASSSERAGVLGSYNEQFF. The CDR3 DNA reads TGTGCCAGCAGCTCGGAGCGTGCGGGAGTGCTTGGGTCCTACAATGAGCAGTTCTTC. This chain connects TRBV7-2 to TRBJ2-1, with 7 bases matching TRBD2. Unmatched junction bases numbered 16, after V lost 4 bases and J lost 1 base. This CDR3 has 19 amino acids. Germline CDR1 SGHTA, CDR2 FQGNSA.